This T cell receptor (beta chain) was captured by sequencing in a study of T-cell memory formation after mild COVID-19 (dated by TCRdb to the early 2020s). Regarding the study in general: TCR sequence clusters from the two donors were found to be largely donor specific. T-cell clones expanding and contracting after mild COVID-19 in a couple of donors were tracked by longitudinal TCRalpha and TCRbeta repertoire sequencing. The cohort comprised two young, previously healthy adult volunteers, one female and one male.

This clonotype was seen only a few times. What this receptor recognizes is not known. Nothing much larger sits one base from this clone, and base qualities are not available. CDR1 SGHRS and CDR2 YFSETQ are derived from the germline V gene. The CDR3 has 14 amino acids, counting the end cysteine and phenylalanine. Left in the record is the CDR3 DNA by itself, 42 bases read in frame from the first base. Trimmed from V: 4 bases; trimmed from J: 3 bases; junction bases lacking a gene match: 6. Ficoll-Paque density gradient centrifugation was the method used to isolate PBMCs. The run used an Illumina NovaSeq 6000. TCRalpha and TCRbeta cDNA libraries were constructed by 5'RACE with constant-segment primers, with sample barcodes and unique molecular identifiers being introduced. RNA was extracted from every sample with Trizol reagent. The libraries were amplified in two PCR steps, and the second step added a second sample barcode and Illumina TruSeq adapters. Libraries were sequenced on an Illumina NovaSeq with 2 x 150 bp paired-end reads. Per the authors' processing: The reads were demultiplexed and collapsed into UMI-guided consensus sequences using migec v1.2.7. Using mixcr v2.1.11, the UMI consensuses were aligned to TRA and TRB V and J templates and assembled into clonotypes. A clonotype was counted as expanded or contracted only if both edgeR and NoisET called the change significant, with noise models trained on biological replicates. For edgeR calls, a false discovery rate-adjusted p below 0.01 and a log2 fold-change threshold of 1 were applied. PCA with hierarchical clustering of max-normalized trajectories of the 1000 most abundant clonotypes was used as exploratory dynamics analysis. Each responding clone was given a CD4 or CD8 phenotype based on the CD4+ and CD8+ repertoires, which had been sequenced separately. TCRdb cleaned the public reads at Q25 with fastp, built clones with MiXCR and kept in-frame beta chains. Each CDR3 protein appears once, grouped with its most common genes and DNA. The V and J calls reflect TCRdb's pipeline rather than the authors' work. The sample records 560,000 or so distinct CDR3 sequences, roughly 17% of which are singletons. In total, the top ten clones hold roughly 7.8% of the sample.

Beyond this particular receptor, the publication reports: Contracting CD4+ clones appeared mostly in the CM and EM memory subsets, whereas CD8+ clones were enriched in EMRA. SARS-CoV-2 specificity of the second-wave clones peaking on day 37 was not confirmed. Only a couple of mild cases were covered in the study, and larger cohorts including severe cases with pre-infection samples were considered necessary. Some responding clones were detected in pre-infection memory, which suggested that pre-existing cross-reactive memory T cells had joined the SARS-CoV-2 response. Balanced CD4/CD8 phenotypes were observed for clones contracting from day 15 to 85, whereas a bias towards CD4+ was observed for a second wave of clones expanding from day 15 to 37.

The origin of this receptor is an adult woman who had mild COVID-19 (a few samples of this study predate the infection). The sample titles of this study are shuffled in the database, so cell type and time point are left out; the donor was told from shared clones. The sequenced sample consisted of PBMCs or a T cell subset sorted from them (not recorded which). The chain couples TRBV5-1 to TRBJ1-1; 7 junctional bases match TRBD1. CDR3 loop: CASSVDRADTEAFF. The DNA sequence is TGCGCCAGCAGCGTCGACAGGGCTGACACTGAAGCTTTCTTT.